Sequencing of this T cell receptor (beta chain) was carried out in a study of Ad26.COV2.S vaccination and SARS-CoV-2 variants. Sequencing was performed with immunoSEQ multiplex PCR; in TCRdb, only in-frame clones are kept and a portion is missing. The sample has 300,000 to 450,000 clones; about 91% are singletons. This CDR3 contains 13 residues. V dropped 5 bases and J dropped 3; count of bases not matched to a gene: 3. The germline CDR1 and CDR2 sequences are SGHTA and FQGTGA. The J gene is TRBJ1-2, the V gene TRBV7-3; TRBD1 agrees at 7 bases. This receptor was taken from a human donor who had recovered from COVID-19. Material: peripheral blood, obtained after recovery from COVID-19. The CDR3 loop reads CASSLDRDYGYTF. CDR3 coding DNA: TGTGCCAGCAGCCTCGACAGGGACTATGGCTACACCTTC. The whole variable domain, filled in from reference TRBV7-3 and TRBJ1-2, reads GAGVSQTPSNKVTEKGKYVELRCDPISGHTALYWYRQSLGQGPEFLIYFQGTGAADDSGLPNDRFFAVRPEGSVSTLKIQRTERGDSAVYLCASSLDRDYGYTFGSGTRLTVV.